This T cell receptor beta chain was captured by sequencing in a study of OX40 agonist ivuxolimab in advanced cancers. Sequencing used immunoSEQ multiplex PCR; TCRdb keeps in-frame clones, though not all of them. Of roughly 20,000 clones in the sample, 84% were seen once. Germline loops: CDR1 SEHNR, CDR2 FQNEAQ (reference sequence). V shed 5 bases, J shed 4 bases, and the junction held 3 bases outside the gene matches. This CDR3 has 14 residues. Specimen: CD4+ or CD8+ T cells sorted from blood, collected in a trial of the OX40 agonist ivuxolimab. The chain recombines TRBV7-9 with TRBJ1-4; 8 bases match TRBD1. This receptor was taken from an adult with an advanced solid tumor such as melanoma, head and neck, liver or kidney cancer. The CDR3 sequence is CASSLTGVNEKLFF. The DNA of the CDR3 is TGTGCCAGCAGCCTGACAGGGGTTAATGAAAAACTGTTTTTT.